These 27 T cell receptor beta chains were sequenced from one sample in a study of blood T cell repertoires in COVID-19. Sequenced by immunoSEQ multiplex PCR; TCRdb stores in-frame clones only, minus some. The repertoire consists of about 200,000 clones, with around nine tenths occurring once and the leading ten covering around 1.6%. The sequenced sample consisted of peripheral blood. The receptor source for this set is a man younger than 35 with active or convalescent COVID-19.

The chain has TRBV6-5 and TRBJ2-7; D not certain. CDR3 length: 11 amino acids. Trimming took off 6 bases at V and 3 bases at J, with 6 bases between the two ends. In germline, CDR1 is MNHEY, CDR2 SVGAGI. CDR3 coding DNA: TGTGCCAGCAGAAGAGGCTACGAGCAGTACTTC. Translating gives CASRRGYEQYF.

This clone was counted once. The V call is TRBV19, the J call TRBJ1-6; 7 positions agree with TRBD1. The CDR3 sequence is 15 residues long. The V segment lost 1 base and the J segment 10 bases; nucleotides outside the gene matches: 7. Looked up from germline, CDR1 is LNHDA and CDR2 is SQIVND (reference sequence). CDR3 region: CASSIGGTDPSPLHF. The DNA for the CDR3 is TGTGCCAGTAGTATAGGCGGGACAGATCCCTCACCCCTCCACTTT.

This sequence joins TRBV5-1 and TRBJ1-1, with 9 nucleotides matching TRBD1. Germline-derived CDR1 and CDR2 are SGHRS and YFSETQ. This CDR3 is built from 15 residues. V dropped 7 bases and J dropped 3; count of bases not matched to a gene: 10. This CDR3 reads CASHTTGTGYTEAFF. The CDR3 DNA is TGCGCCAGCCATACTACCGGGACAGGGTACACTGAAGCTTTCTTT.

V is TRBV15 and J is TRBJ2-3; no definite D call. This CDR3 has 15 residues. The germline CDR1 and CDR2 sequences are LNHNV and YYDKDF (reference sequence). Deletions cut 0 bases from V and 0 bases from J, with 7 bases between. CDR3 DNA: TGTGCCACCAGCAGAGATGGGCAGAGCACAGATACGCAGTATTTT. Its protein product is CATSRDGQSTDTQYF.

V is TRBV5-6 and J is TRBJ2-7; the match to TRBD2 covers 8 bases. This CDR3 spans 15 amino acids. V was clipped by 4 bases and J by 3 bases; unmatched bases: 9. Germline V CDR1 and CDR2: SGHDT, YYEEEE. The CDR3 here is CASSPNGGAGYEQYF. Here the CDR3 DNA reads TGTGCCAGCAGCCCGAACGGGGGGGCGGGCTACGAGCAGTACTTC.

This clone showed up just a few times. The V and J genes are TRBV4-2 and TRBJ1-1; D gene ambiguous. Trimming removed 1 base from V and 1 base from J, with 10 bases in between. This CDR3 contains 15 residues. The germline gives CDR1 LGHNA, CDR2 YNFKEQ. CDR3 DNA: TGTGCCAGCAGCCAAGTAAGTGGGCCGAACACTGAAGCTTTCTTT. Encoded protein: CASSQVSGPNTEAFF.

V and J are TRBV18 and TRBJ2-2; 8 nucleotides align to TRBD1. The CDR3 loop spans 15 amino acids. J was trimmed by 7 bases and V by 4 bases; bases with no gene match: 8. Per the germline V gene, CDR1 is KGHSH and CDR2 is LQKENI. The CDR3 protein is CASSQTTGEHGELFF. Here the CDR3 DNA reads TGTGCCAGCTCACAAACGACAGGGGAACACGGGGAGCTGTTTTTT.

This clone has only a few counts. The J gene is TRBJ2-2, the V gene TRBV10-2; 8 nucleotides match TRBD1. Looked up from germline, CDR1 is WSHSY and CDR2 is SAAADI. V shed 6 bases and J 1 base; nucleotides not matched to a gene: 1. The CDR3 has 14 amino acids. The CDR3 DNA reads as TGCGCCAGCAGAGACAGGGGGAACACCGGGGAGCTGTTTTTT. Protein: CASRDRGNTGELFF.

The rearrangement joins TRBV7-3 to TRBJ2-3; 15 bases are a match to TRBD2. Looked up from germline, CDR1 is SGHTA and CDR2 is FQGTGA. Trimming took 5 bases from V and 5 from J; bases not matched to a gene: 5. The CDR3 consists of 16 residues. The CDR3 spells CASSAGLAGGQDTQYF. The CDR3 nucleotides read TGTGCCAGCAGCGCCGGACTAGCGGGGGGGCAAGATACGCAGTATTTT.

The chain has TRBV25-1 and TRBJ1-4; unclear D gene. Germline V gene lookup returns CDR1 MGHDK and CDR2 SYGVNS. The V gene lost 3 bases and the J gene lost 0 bases, with 8 bases spanning the gap. The CDR3 is 15 amino acids. The CDR3 loop reads CASSDYGATNEKLFF. The CDR3 region has the DNA TGTGCCAGCAGTGATTACGGGGCAACTAATGAAAAACTGTTTTTT.

The V call is TRBV5-1, the J call TRBJ2-2, with 8 bases lining up with TRBD1. V gave up 0 bases and J gave up 7 bases; unmatched junction bases: 5. CDR1 and CDR2 from the germline V gene are SGHRS and YFSETQ. The CDR3 totals 15 residues. CDR3 residues: CASSLAAGGIGELFF. CDR3 bases: TGCGCCAGCAGCTTGGCCGCAGGGGGCATCGGGGAGCTGTTTTTT.

The chain couples TRBV7-2 to TRBJ2-1, with 8 bases that match TRBD2. In germline, CDR1 is SGHTA, CDR2 FQGNSA. The CDR3 length is 15 residues. The junction had 4 bases not matched to a gene; V was cut back by 6 bases and J by 0 bases. The CDR3 coding sequence is TGTGCCAGCAGAGGTAGCGGGGTCTCCTACAATGAGCAGTTCTTC. Its translation is CASRGSGVSYNEQFF.

This chain joins TRBV4-1 and TRBJ2-5, with D unclear. This CDR3 spans 16 amino acids. Germline V gives CDR1 MGHRA, CDR2 YSYEKL. The V and J ends lost 1 base and 6 bases respectively, with 18 bases between them. CDR3 protein: CASSQVVSVRQKTQYF. The CDR3 DNA sequence: TGCGCCAGCAGCCAAGTCGTATCAGTCAGGCAAAAGACCCAGTACTTC.

This chain joins TRBV2 and TRBJ2-7, with 8 bases fitting TRBD2. CDR3 length equals 16 residues. Germline CDR1 and CDR2: SNHLY and FYNNEI. Unmatched junction bases numbered 7, after V lost 3 bases and J lost 0 bases. The CDR3 DNA reads TGTGCCAGCAGTGACTTGGCGGGAGGCCGCTCCTACGAGCAGTACTTC. This gives the protein CASSDLAGGRSYEQYF.

The V call is TRBV7-8, the J call TRBJ2-1; a possible D gene is TRBD2 (6 bases). Per germline, CDR1 SGHVS and CDR2 FQNEAQ. This CDR3 is built from 14 residues. V was clipped by 0 bases and J by 3 bases, with 6 bases between them. The CDR3 reads CASSLAGGYNEQFF. CDR3 DNA sequence: TGTGCCAGCAGCTTAGCGGGGGGCTACAATGAGCAGTTCTTC.

This CDR3 is CASSLPPGRQGLAETQYF. Here the CDR3 DNA reads TGTGCCAGCAGCTTACCCCCGGGAAGACAGGGGTTGGCGGAGACCCAGTACTTC. The V call is TRBV7-9, the J call TRBJ2-5, with 8 positions matching TRBD1. Germline-derived CDR1 and CDR2 are SEHNR and FQNEAQ (reference sequence). The CDR3 totals 18 residues. The ends lost 2 bases at V and 5 bases at J; junction bases unmatched: 16. Filled out from reference TRBV7-9 and TRBJ2-5, the complete variable domain reads DTGVSQNPRHKITKRGQNVTFRCDPISEHNRLYWYRQTLGQGPEFLTYFQNEAQLEKSRLLSDRFSAERPKGSFSTLEIQRTEQGDSAMYLCASSLPPGRQGLAETQYFGPGTRLLVL.

This clone appeared a single time. The V and J genes are TRBV7-2 and TRBJ1-2; TRBD1 matches 7 bases. Trimming took 4 bases from V and 1 from J; bases not matched to a gene: 6. Germline CDR1 and CDR2: SGHTA and FQGNSA. CDR3 length: 15 residues. The CDR3 region has the DNA TGTGCCAGCAGCTCAACCGGGACAGTTAACTATGGCTACACCTTC. Protein product: CASSSTGTVNYGYTF.

The chain is built from TRBV30 and TRBJ1-1; D not certain. The CDR3 has 13 residues. V was cut by 3 bases and J by 0 bases, with 8 bases left in between. From germline, CDR1 is GTSNPN and CDR2 SVGIG (reference sequence). DNA of the CDR3: TGTGCCTGGAGAGCCAGGATGAACACTGAAGCTTTCTTT. Protein: CAWRARMNTEAFF. Based on the CDR3 plus reference TRBV30 and TRBJ1-1, the full variable domain is SQTIHQWPATLVQPVGSPLSLECTVEGTSNPNLYWYRQAAGRGLQLLFYSVGIGQISSEVPQNLSASRPQDRQFILSSKKLLLSDSGFYLCAWRARMNTEAFFGQGTRLTVV.

In its sample, this clone was seen once. The V gene is TRBV10-3, the J gene TRBJ2-5, with a tentative D call TRBD2 (5 bases). V was shortened by 11 bases and J by 2 bases, with 18 bases between the two germline ends. CDR3 length equals 14 residues. CDR1 ENHRY and CDR2 SYGVKD come from the germline V gene. DNA of the CDR3: TGTGCCGGGCGGGCGGGCCCCTTTCAAGAGACCCAGTACTTC. Protein product: CAGRAGPFQETQYF.

The V and J genes are TRBV5-5 and TRBJ1-6, with D uncertain. The CDR3 is made up of 16 amino acids. Germline-derived CDR1 and CDR2 are SGHKS and YYEKEE (reference sequence). With 0 bases removed from V and 7 bases from J, the gap between germline ends came to 14 bases. In DNA form, the CDR3 reads TGTGCCAGCAGCTTGGCCGTGGGCTTGAAGAATTCACCCCTCCACTTT. Translation gives CASSLAVGLKNSPLHF.

The chain is built from TRBV9 and TRBJ2-3; 7 nucleotides match TRBD2. Looked up from germline, CDR1 is SGDLS and CDR2 is YYNGEE. This CDR3 has 16 amino acids. V trimming: 3 bases; J trimming: 0 bases; junction bases outside the gene matches: 7. As DNA, the CDR3 is TGTGCCAGCAGCGGCGAACTAGCGTCCAGCACAGATACGCAGTATTTT. It translates to CASSGELASSTDTQYF.

The chain recombines TRBV19 with TRBJ1-3, with 9 bases lining up with TRBD1. CDR3 length equals 15 residues. The J segment lost 4 bases and the V segment lost 0 bases, leaving 1 base of the junction unmatched. CDR1 is LNHDA, CDR2 SQIVND, per germline (reference sequence). Here the CDR3 reads CASSIEGTGGNTIYF. The DNA for the CDR3 is TGTGCCAGTAGTATAGAGGGGACAGGGGGAAACACCATATATTTT. Full variable domain (rest looked up from reference TRBV19 and TRBJ1-3): DGGITQSPKYLFRKEGQNVTLSCEQNLNHDAMYWYRQDPGQGLRLIYYSQIVNDFQKGDIAEGYSVSREKKESFPLTVTSAQKNPTAFYLCASSIEGTGGNTIYFGEGSWLTVV.

This sequence joins TRBV15 and TRBJ1-3; D is ambiguous. V shed 0 bases and J shed 2 bases, with 8 bases lying between them. Germline lookup yields CDR1 LNHNV and CDR2 YYDKDF (reference sequence). This CDR3 is built from 15 residues. CDR3 amino acids: CATSRDQLAGNTIYF. The CDR3 coding sequence is TGTGCCACCAGCAGAGATCAGTTGGCTGGAAACACCATATATTTT.

V and J are TRBV2 and TRBJ1-4; D is possibly TRBD1 (5 bases). Looked up from germline, CDR1 is SNHLY and CDR2 is FYNNEI. The CDR3 loop spans 13 amino acids. V was clipped by 7 bases and J by 4 bases, with 10 bases between them. Here the CDR3 DNA reads TGTGCCAGCACCGCAGGGTTTAATGAAAAACTGTTTTTT. This encodes CASTAGFNEKLFF.

This chain joins TRBV12-1 and TRBJ2-6; the DNA was not compared with TRBD1, the D call given in the table. TRBV12-1 is a pseudogene locus. This CDR3 contains 15 residues. The CDR3 region is CASSPSYSGANVLTF. The CDR3 DNA is TGTGCCAGCAGCCCCAGTTACTCTGGGGCCAACGTCCTGACTTTC.

V gene TRBV4-1 combines with J gene TRBJ2-7; 7 bases match TRBD1. From germline, CDR1 is MGHRA and CDR2 YSYEKL. V was clipped by 0 bases and J by 0 bases; unmatched bases: 11. The CDR3 spans 18 residues. The CDR3: CASSQDSRRTGSSYEQYF. The CDR3, as DNA: TGCGCCAGCAGCCAAGATAGTCGTCGGACAGGCAGCTCCTACGAGCAGTACTTC.

The gene calls are TRBV9 and TRBJ1-3; no definite D call. Trimming removed 6 bases at V and 4 bases at J, with 11 bases between. The CDR3 has 13 residues. CDR1 is SGDLS and CDR2 is YYNGEE in the germline V gene. The CDR3 DNA reads TGTGCCAGCAACACGGGTCGGGGAAACACCATATATTTT. Protein: CASNTGRGNTIYF.